A single sample is the source of the 23 T cell receptor beta chains below, sequenced in a study of response to subunit inactivated influenza vaccine. TCRdb reanalysed the RT-PCR reads using MiXCR and keeps one entry per CDR3 protein. This sample has about 520,000 distinct CDR3 sequences, with over 25% found just once. Sequenced here: CD4+ T cells sorted from PBMCs, sampled more than 4 days after vaccination. The source of these receptors is a man between 45 and 60 years old who received an inactivated influenza vaccine.

As to this clonotype: Possible read error: a much larger clone is one base away. The chain combines TRBV6-1 with TRBJ1-2; 10 bases line up with TRBD1. Trimming at V came to 6 bases and at J to 8 bases, leaving 6 bases not matched to a gene. This CDR3 has 13 residues. CDR1 is MNHNS, CDR2 SASEGT, per germline. In DNA, the CDR3 is TGTGCCAGCAGCCTGGGACAGGGGATAGGCTACACCTTC. It translates to CASSLGQGIGYTF.

The rearrangement uses TRBV7-6 and TRBJ2-1, with 10 bases fitting TRBD2. This CDR3 comprises 16 residues. Germline CDR1 is SGHVS and CDR2 is FNYEAQ. Trimming cost V 3 bases and J 1 base; bases outside gene matches: 3. The CDR3, as DNA: TGTGCCAGCAGCTTTTTTAGCGGGAGGTCCTACAATGAGCAGTTCTTC. Its protein product is CASSFFSGRSYNEQFF.

The chain has TRBV24-1 and TRBJ2-7; D possibly corresponds to TRBD1 (6 bases). Germline values: CDR1 KGHDR, CDR2 SFDVKD. This CDR3 has 12 amino acids. V was shortened by 6 bases and J by 4 bases, with 9 bases between the two germline ends. CDR3 DNA sequence: TGTGCCACCAGTAAAGGGGGTTACGAGCAGTACTTC. Amino acid sequence: CATSKGGYEQYF.

This clonotype has a handful of counts. CDR3 nucleotide sequence: TGCGCCAGCAGGACGGGACTAGCGTTTGATACGCAGTATTTT. Residues: CASRTGLAFDTQYF. The genes are TRBV5-1 and TRBJ2-3; the match to TRBD2 covers 10 bases. The CDR3 extends over 14 amino acids. V shed 5 bases and J 6 bases; nucleotides not matched to a gene: 6. Germline values: CDR1 SGHRS, CDR2 YFSETQ.

This chain uses TRBV3-1 with TRBJ2-7; 7 bases are shared with TRBD1. In germline, CDR1 is LGHDT, CDR2 YNNKEL (reference sequence). With 8 bases clipped from V and 2 bases from J, the junction kept 0 bases outside the gene matches. This CDR3 has 11 amino acids. This CDR3 reads CASQGAYEQYF. DNA of the CDR3: TGTGCCAGCCAGGGGGCCTACGAGCAGTACTTC.

The chain carries TRBV20-1 and TRBJ1-5; TRBD1 is a possible D gene (6 bases). V shed 0 bases and J shed 4 bases, with 19 bases lying between them. Germline CDR1 and CDR2: DFQATT and SNEGSKA (reference sequence). This CDR3 is 17 amino acids long. Here the CDR3 DNA reads TGCAGTGCTAGAGATCAAGGAGGAGGGGGTGGTAATCAGCCCCAGCATTTT. It is translated as CSARDQGGGGGNQPQHF.

The gene calls are TRBV18 and TRBJ2-7; D is ambiguous. The CDR3 extends over 14 amino acids. Trimming took off 4 bases at V and 5 bases at J, with 15 bases between the two ends. CDR1 is KGHSH, CDR2 LQKENI, per germline. The CDR3 DNA reads TGTGCCAGCTCACAGAGAGGTTTTGGGAACGAGCAGTACTTC. Translated, it gives CASSQRGFGNEQYF. Variable domain in full (rest from reference TRBV18 and TRBJ2-7): NAGVMQNPRHLVRRRGQEARLRCSPMKGHSHVYWYRQLPEEGLKFMVYLQKENIIDESGMPKERFSAEFPKEGPSILRIQQVVRGDSAAYFCASSQRGFGNEQYFGPGTRLTVT.

The chain uses TRBV20-1 and TRBJ2-1, with 7 bases fitting TRBD1. J was trimmed by 1 base and V by 6 bases; bases with no gene match: 12. Looked up from germline, CDR1 is DFQATT and CDR2 is SNEGSKA (reference sequence). The length of the CDR3 is 16 residues. CDR3: CSAQGVGTSSYNEQFF. Here the CDR3 DNA reads TGCAGTGCCCAGGGGGTCGGGACGAGTTCCTACAATGAGCAGTTCTTC.

The chain has TRBV7-2 and TRBJ2-7; D is uncertain. The length of the CDR3 is 13 residues. In germline, CDR1 is SGHTA, CDR2 FQGNSA. Trimming removed 1 base from V and 7 bases from J, with 11 bases in between. The CDR3 nucleotides are TGTGCCAGCAGCTTAGGTTGGATTGGGGAGCAGTACTTC. Encoded protein: CASSLGWIGEQYF.

The V gene is TRBV19, the J gene TRBJ2-3, with 8 bases identical to TRBD1. Germline V gene lookup returns CDR1 LNHDA and CDR2 SQIVND (reference sequence). Losses at the gene ends were 4 bases for V and 7 bases for J; bases not matched to a gene: 13. The CDR3 is made up of 16 amino acids. For the CDR3, the DNA is TGTGCCAGTAGTAACATCGGGACAGGTCGTCTCAATACGCAGTATTTT. It encodes CASSNIGTGRLNTQYF.

This clonotype has at least ten counts. The chain links TRBV7-2 to TRBJ1-2, with a weak D call TRBD1 (5 bases). CDR3 length: 13 residues. In germline, CDR1 is SGHTA, CDR2 FQGNSA. Trimming shortened V by 0 bases and J by 7 bases, and 9 bases separated the two germline ends. CDR3 region: CASSLARVGGYTF. In DNA, the CDR3 is TGTGCCAGCAGCTTAGCCAGGGTTGGTGGCTACACCTTC.

The chain is built from TRBV5-4 and TRBJ1-2, with D perhaps TRBD1 (6 bases). Trimming removed 4 bases at V and 8 bases at J, with 15 bases between. CDR3 length: 13 residues. Germline V lookup: CDR1 SGHNT, CDR2 YYREEE (reference sequence). For the CDR3, the DNA is TGTGCCAGCAGCACTGACAGGAGCACAGGCTACACCTTC. Its translation: CASSTDRSTGYTF.

The chain employs TRBV11-1 and TRBJ2-1; D perhaps matches TRBD2 (5 bases). The CDR3 is 14 amino acids. V was cut by 0 bases and J by 9 bases, with 12 bases left in between. CDR1 SGHAT and CDR2 FQDESV come from the germline V gene (reference sequence). The CDR3 spells CASSLAGVLAEQFF. Here the CDR3 DNA reads TGTGCCAGCAGCTTAGCGGGAGTTTTGGCTGAGCAGTTCTTC.

The V gene is TRBV2, the J gene TRBJ2-7, with TRBD1 matching 10 bases. Germline V gives CDR1 SNHLY, CDR2 FYNNEI. This CDR3 region has 14 residues. The junction had 7 bases not matched to a gene; V was cut back by 6 bases and J by 5 bases. CDR3 loop: CASRTGTGAHEQYF. CDR3 sequence (DNA): TGTGCCAGCAGAACCGGGACAGGGGCTCACGAGCAGTACTTC.

In this sample, this clonotype turned up a few times. This CDR3 reads CSASPSGLNSYEQYF. DNA of the CDR3: TGCAGTGCTAGTCCCAGCGGTTTGAATTCCTACGAGCAGTACTTC. The chain couples TRBV20-1 to TRBJ2-7, with TRBD2 as a possible D gene (5 bases). Per germline, CDR1 DFQATT and CDR2 SNEGSKA (reference sequence). V was shortened by 3 bases and J by 1 base, with 16 bases between the two germline ends. This CDR3 contains 15 residues.

Only a few counts were recorded for this clonotype. The chain couples TRBV6-1 to TRBJ1-1, with D unresolved. The ends were cut back, 2 bases at V and 4 bases at J, with 11 bases in the middle. The CDR3 has 14 residues. Germline V gives CDR1 MNHNS, CDR2 SASEGT. The CDR3 protein is CASSELSGVTEAFF. The CDR3 region has the DNA TGTGCCAGCAGTGAATTGAGTGGGGTCACTGAAGCTTTCTTT.

This clonotype was seen repeatedly, ten times or more. This chain's CDR3 is CASSLGYNVLTF. The CDR3 DNA is TGTGCCAGCAGCTTGGGATACAACGTCCTGACTTTC. The genes are TRBV5-6 and TRBJ2-6; unclear D gene. The CDR3 is 12 amino acids. Looked up from germline, CDR1 is SGHDT and CDR2 is YYEEEE. Trimming cost V 0 bases and J 9 bases, with 4 bases left between them.

There are a few counts of this clonotype. The genes are TRBV7-2 and TRBJ2-3; unclear D gene. V lost 5 bases to trimming and J lost 5 bases, with 11 bases between them. The V gene's germline CDR1 is SGHTA and CDR2 FQGNSA. The CDR3 is 13 residues long. CDR3 loop: CASSVAVKDTQYF. CDR3 in DNA: TGTGCCAGCAGCGTGGCGGTCAAAGATACGCAGTATTTT.

This chain connects TRBV6-1 to TRBJ2-7; D is tentatively TRBD1 or TRBD2 (6 bases each). V was clipped by 7 bases and J by 3 bases, with 16 bases between them. The CDR3 extends over 14 amino acids. From germline, CDR1 is MNHNS and CDR2 SASEGT. CDR3 DNA: TGTGCCAGCACTGCATGGGGGGCGAACTACGAGCAGTACTTC. Translating it yields CASTAWGANYEQYF.

This chain joins TRBV3-1 and TRBJ1-3; D is perhaps TRBD1 (5 bases). Germline values: CDR1 LGHDT, CDR2 YNNKEL (reference sequence). The V end lost 8 bases, the J end lost 2 bases, and 10 bases lay between the germline ends. The CDR3 consists of 13 residues. The CDR3 protein is CASRGPPGNTIYF. CDR3 in DNA: TGTGCCAGCCGGGGCCCCCCTGGAAACACCATATATTTT.

The chain couples TRBV10-3 to TRBJ2-7; TRBD2 aligns across 9 bases. The CDR3 has 15 residues. J lost 0 bases, V lost 5 bases, and 5 bases had no gene match. From germline, CDR1 is ENHRY and CDR2 SYGVKD. This chain's CDR3 is CAISPGTSSSYEQYF. As DNA, the CDR3 is TGTGCCATCAGTCCCGGGACTAGCTCCTCCTACGAGCAGTACTTC.

The J gene is TRBJ2-2, the V gene TRBV3-1; D is ambiguous. Looked up from germline, CDR1 is LGHDT and CDR2 is YNNKEL (reference sequence). Trimming shortened V by 3 bases and J by 7 bases, and 6 bases separated the two germline ends. There are 12 residues in the CDR3. The CDR3 DNA reads as TGTGCCAGCAGCCATTATGACGGGGAGCTGTTTTTT. Its protein product is CASSHYDGELFF.

In this sample, this clonotype turned up a few times. The chain carries TRBV10-3 and TRBJ2-7, with a tentative D call TRBD1 (5 bases). V lost 4 bases and J 2 bases, leaving 9 bases between the germline ends. Looked up from germline, CDR1 is ENHRY and CDR2 is SYGVKD. The CDR3 is 13 residues long. The CDR3 coding sequence is TGTGCCATCAGTGGGACACCCACCTACGAGCAGTACTTC. It encodes CAISGTPTYEQYF.